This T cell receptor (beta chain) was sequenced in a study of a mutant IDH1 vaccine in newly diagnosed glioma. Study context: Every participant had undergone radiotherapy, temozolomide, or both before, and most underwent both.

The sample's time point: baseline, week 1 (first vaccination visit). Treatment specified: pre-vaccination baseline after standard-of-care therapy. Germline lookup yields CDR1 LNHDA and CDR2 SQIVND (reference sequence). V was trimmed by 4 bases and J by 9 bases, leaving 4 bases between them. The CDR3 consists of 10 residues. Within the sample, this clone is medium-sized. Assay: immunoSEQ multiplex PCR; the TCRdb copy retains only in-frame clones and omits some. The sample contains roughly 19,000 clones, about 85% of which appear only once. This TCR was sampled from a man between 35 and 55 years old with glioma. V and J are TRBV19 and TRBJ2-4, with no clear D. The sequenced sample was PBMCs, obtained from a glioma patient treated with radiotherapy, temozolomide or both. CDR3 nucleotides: TGTGCCAGTAGTAAAGCCATTCAGTACTTC. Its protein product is CASSKAIQYF.